These 21 T cell receptor beta chains were all obtained from the same sample, sequenced in a study of blood T cell repertoires in COVID-19. Measured with immunoSEQ multiplex PCR; TCRdb has only the in-frame clones, and not every one. The data hold fewer than 250,000 clones, with around 87% observed a single time. Material: PBMCs or T cells enriched from blood (not recorded which). These receptors came from a woman aged 40-49 years in a cohort exposed to, infected with or recovered from COVID-19 (not recorded which).

The chain carries TRBV27 and TRBJ1-1; perhaps TRBD1 as D (5 bases). Trimming left V 4 bases short and J 11 bases short, with 14 bases between. This CDR3 spans 12 amino acids. The germline V gene has CDR1 MNHEY and CDR2 SMNVEV (reference sequence). CDR3 sequence reads: CASSSRAGKAFF. As DNA, the CDR3 is TGTGCCAGCAGTTCCAGGGCAGGGAAGGCTTTCTTT.

The V call is TRBV3-1 (or the pseudogene TRBV3-2), the J call TRBJ2-3; D is possibly TRBD2 (5 bases). The CDR3 contains 14 residues. The V gene's germline CDR1 is LGHDT and CDR2 YNNKEL (reference sequence). Trimming cost V 1 base and J 5 bases, with 10 bases left between them. CDR3 sequence reads: CASSQGGAQDTQYF. For the CDR3, the DNA is TGTGCCAGCAGCCAAGGGGGAGCGCAAGATACGCAGTATTTT.

The J gene is TRBJ1-2, the V gene TRBV4-1; D is uncertain. From germline, CDR1 is MGHRA and CDR2 YSYEKL. The CDR3 covers 12 residues. The V gene lost 1 base and the J gene lost 8 bases, with 8 bases spanning the gap. DNA of the CDR3: TGCGCCAGCAGCCAAGGCATAGAGGGCTACACCTTC. Protein sequence: CASSQGIEGYTF.

V is TRBV20-1 and J is TRBJ2-7, with a possible D match to TRBD2 (6 bases). The V gene's germline CDR1 is DFQATT and CDR2 SNEGSKA (reference sequence). The CDR3 runs 13 residues. The V end was cut by 3 bases, the J end by 3 bases, with 12 bases between. Here the CDR3 reads CSASKLASYEQYF. For the CDR3, the DNA is TGCAGTGCTAGTAAGCTAGCGAGCTACGAGCAGTACTTC.

The chain is built from TRBV7-9 and TRBJ1-4, with 12 bases fitting TRBD1. Trimming took 8 bases from V and 13 from J; bases not matched to a gene: 11. The CDR3 consists of 14 residues. Germline assignment: CDR1 SEHNR and CDR2 FQNEAQ (reference sequence). The DNA of the CDR3 is TGTGCCAGCGGGACAGGGGGCCCCGGGGGAGGACTGTTTTTT. This encodes CASGTGGPGGGLFF. Combining the CDR3 with reference TRBV7-9 and TRBJ1-4 gives the whole variable domain DTGVSQNPRHKITKRGQNVTFRCDPISEHNRLYWYRQTLGQGPEFLTYFQNEAQLEKSRLLSDRFSAERPKGSFSTLEIQRTEQGDSAMYLCASGTGGPGGGLFFGSGTQLSVL.

This sequence joins TRBV19 and TRBJ2-2; D is possibly TRBD2 (5 bases). The V end lost 7 bases, the J end lost 1 base, and 10 bases lay between the germline ends. The CDR3 totals 14 residues. Germline loops: CDR1 LNHDA, CDR2 SQIVND (reference sequence). DNA for the CDR3: TGTGCCAGTAAGTTGGGAGAGAACACCGGGGAGCTGTTTTTT. Protein sequence: CASKLGENTGELFF.

This rearrangement joins TRBV5-1 to TRBJ1-3, with D possibly being TRBD1 (5 bases). CDR3 length equals 16 residues. Germline loops: CDR1 SGHRS, CDR2 YFSETQ. Trimming shortened V by 0 bases and J by 4 bases, and 14 bases separated the two germline ends. CDR3 amino acids: CASSLDPSGGGNTIYF. CDR3 coding DNA: TGCGCCAGCAGCTTGGACCCATCGGGGGGAGGAAACACCATATATTTT.

The chain carries TRBV7-9 and TRBJ1-2; 7 bases agree with TRBD1. The junction had 8 bases not matched to a gene; V was cut back by 5 bases and J by 2 bases. The CDR3 is made up of 15 amino acids. Per the germline V gene, CDR1 is SEHNR and CDR2 is FQNEAQ (reference sequence). The CDR3 spells CASSPVGQRNYGYTF. In DNA, the CDR3 is TGTGCCAGCAGCCCAGTGGGACAGAGAAACTATGGCTACACCTTC.

The rearrangement links TRBV19 to TRBJ2-7; perhaps TRBD1 as D (7 bases). This CDR3 spans 13 amino acids. The V and J ends lost 9 bases and 1 base respectively, with 13 bases between them. Germline V CDR1 and CDR2: LNHDA, SQIVND (reference sequence). CDR3 nucleotides: TGTGCCAGCGCGGGACAGCTATCCTACGAGCAGTACTTC. Translation gives CASAGQLSYEQYF.

The sample holds one count of this clone. V gene TRBV13 combines with J gene TRBJ1-1; 9 bases agree with TRBD1. Trimming at V came to 5 bases and at J to 6 bases, leaving 7 bases not matched to a gene. This CDR3 contains 14 residues. The germline gives CDR1 PRHDT, CDR2 FYEKMQ (reference sequence). The CDR3 DNA is TGTGCCAGCAGCCCCCAGGACAGGGGAGCTGAAGCTTTCTTT. Translation gives CASSPQDRGAEAFF.

The chain carries TRBV2 and TRBJ2-1; 9 bases are shared with TRBD2. The CDR3 length is 14 residues. V shed 4 bases, J shed 5 bases, and the junction held 3 bases outside the gene matches. CDR1 and CDR2 from the germline V gene are SNHLY and FYNNEI. The DNA for the CDR3 is TGTGCCAGCAGTGGACTAGCGGTTAACAATGAGCAGTTCTTC. Its protein is CASSGLAVNNEQFF.

This sequence joins TRBV7-9 and TRBJ2-3; 7 nucleotides align to TRBD2. CDR1 and CDR2 from the germline V gene are SEHNR and FQNEAQ (reference sequence). V gave up 1 base and J gave up 3 bases; unmatched junction bases: 4. This CDR3 is 15 amino acids long. CDR3 protein: CASSLEGLITDTQYF. The CDR3 coding sequence is TGTGCCAGCAGCTTAGAGGGACTAATTACAGATACGCAGTATTTT.

This clone was detected only a few times. The chain employs TRBV6-1 and TRBJ1-2, with TRBD1 matching 9 bases. V was pared by 2 bases and J by 6 bases, with 4 bases of the junction left unmatched. The germline gives CDR1 MNHNS, CDR2 SASEGT. The CDR3 covers 14 residues. The chain's CDR3 is CASSERGQGHGYTF. CDR3 bases: TGTGCCAGCAGTGAAAGGGGACAGGGCCATGGCTACACCTTC.

The J gene is TRBJ1-2, the V gene TRBV14; D unclear. The germline V gene has CDR1 SGHDN and CDR2 FVKESK. Between the trimmed V and J ends, which lost 4 bases and 4 bases, there was a span of 13 bases. CDR3 length: 14 residues. In nucleotides, the CDR3 is TGTGCCAGCAGCCGAGGGAATGGGCCCTATGGCTACACCTTC. Protein sequence: CASSRGNGPYGYTF.

This chain uses TRBV5-6 with TRBJ1-2; 8 nucleotides match TRBD1. This CDR3 is 18 amino acids long. Germline loops: CDR1 SGHDT, CDR2 YYEEEE. Losses at the gene ends were 4 bases for V and 3 bases for J; bases not matched to a gene: 17. The CDR3, as DNA: TGTGCCAGCAGCCCGGAACTTTACAGGCAGGGGGCGGACTATGGCTACACCTTC. Its protein is CASSPELYRQGADYGYTF.

The chain uses TRBV27 and TRBJ1-4; D possibly corresponds to TRBD1 (6 bases). The CDR3 sequence is 13 residues long. Trimming left V 8 bases short and J 4 bases short, with 11 bases between. Germline assignment: CDR1 MNHEY and CDR2 SMNVEV (reference sequence). The CDR3 protein is CASGRTVNEKLFF. DNA for the CDR3: TGTGCCAGCGGTAGGACAGTTAATGAAAAACTGTTTTTT.

The V and J genes are TRBV6-5 and TRBJ1-2; TRBD1 matches at 7 bases. V shed 0 bases and J 1 base; nucleotides not matched to a gene: 2. In germline, CDR1 is MNHEY, CDR2 SVGAGI. The CDR3 sequence is 15 residues long. The DNA of the CDR3 is TGTGCCAGCAGTTACTCAGGGGGCAGTAACTATGGCTACACCTTC. Its protein product is CASSYSGGSNYGYTF.

The rearrangement links TRBV19 to TRBJ1-3; 10 positions match TRBD1. V lost 5 bases to trimming and J lost 3 bases; unmatched junction nucleotides: 7. Germline V gene lookup returns CDR1 LNHDA and CDR2 SQIVND (reference sequence). The CDR3 has 16 residues. This chain's CDR3 is CASSLRTGGFGNTIYF. As DNA, the CDR3 is TGTGCCAGTAGTCTCCGGACAGGGGGTTTTGGAAACACCATATATTTT. Full variable domain (rest looked up from reference TRBV19 and TRBJ1-3): DGGITQSPKYLFRKEGQNVTLSCEQNLNHDAMYWYRQDPGQGLRLIYYSQIVNDFQKGDIAEGYSVSREKKESFPLTVTSAQKNPTAFYLCASSLRTGGFGNTIYFGEGSWLTVV.

This chain links TRBV5-1 with TRBJ1-4; D not certain. Germline V gene lookup returns CDR1 SGHRS and CDR2 YFSETQ. V dropped 2 bases and J dropped 6 bases, with 11 bases sitting between them. The CDR3 runs to 14 residues. This CDR3 is CASSLLPGDEKLFF. CDR3 in DNA: TGCGCCAGCAGCTTACTCCCCGGGGATGAAAAACTGTTTTTT. The variable domain in full, completed from reference TRBV5-1 and TRBJ1-4, reads KAGVTQTPRYLIKTRGQQVTLSCSPISGHRSVSWYQQTPGQGLQFLFEYFSETQRNKGNFPGRFSGRQFSNSRSEMNVSTLELGDSALYLCASSLLPGDEKLFFGSGTQLSVL.

V usage is TRBV6-2 or TRBV6-3 and J usage is TRBJ2-7, with 8 bases that match TRBD1. This CDR3 is 16 amino acids long. The V gene's germline CDR1 is MNHEY and CDR2 SVGEGT. Trimming took 6 bases from V and 0 from J; bases not matched to a gene: 10. DNA of the CDR3: TGTGCCAGCAGCCCCCCCTACAGGGGGAGCTCCTACGAGCAGTACTTC. This sequence encodes CASSPPYRGSSYEQYF.

The V and J genes are TRBV3-1 (or the pseudogene TRBV3-2) and TRBJ2-7; TRBD2 aligns across 12 bases. CDR1 and CDR2 (germline): LGHDT, YNNKEL (reference sequence). The V gene end was trimmed by 1 base and the J gene end by 3 bases; junction bases not matched to a gene: 4. The CDR3 is 16 amino acids. The CDR3 DNA sequence: TGTGCCAGCAGCCAAGGCGGACTAGCGGGACTCTACGAGCAGTACTTC. Its translation: CASSQGGLAGLYEQYF.